The 21 T cell receptor beta chains given below trace back to one sample, sequenced in a study of control samples from healthy donors and cancer patients. The repertoire was sequenced with immunoSEQ multiplex PCR; TCRdb's copy has only in-frame clones and lacks some. The table includes about 120,000 clones, 85% to 90% detected once. The material sequenced was blood. The origin of the receptors is a man aged 30 to 39 in good health.

The sample holds a few counts of this clone. The CDR3 sequence is CASSDPIQGPNSPLHF. The CDR3 nucleotides are TGTGCCAGCAGTGACCCAATACAGGGGCCAAATTCACCCCTCCACTTT. This chain connects TRBV25-1 to TRBJ1-6, with 7 nucleotides matching TRBD1. Trimming at V came to 3 bases and at J to 7 bases, leaving 9 bases not matched to a gene. The CDR3 covers 16 residues. Germline loops: CDR1 MGHDK, CDR2 SYGVNS.

V usage is TRBV2 and J usage is TRBJ1-6; D is unresolved. V lost 2 bases and J lost 3, with 14 bases in between. Germline V gene sequence: CDR1 SNHLY, CDR2 FYNNEI. There are 17 residues in the CDR3. As DNA, the CDR3 is TGTGCCAGCAGTGAAATCTTAATAGGAAGCTATAATTCACCCCTCCACTTT. Translated, it gives CASSEILIGSYNSPLHF.

The gene calls are TRBV2 and TRBJ2-5, with unresolved D. The CDR3 covers 13 residues. Trimming took off 7 bases at V and 1 base at J, with 10 bases between the two ends. Germline assignment: CDR1 SNHLY and CDR2 FYNNEI. The CDR3, as DNA: TGTGCCAGCAAGGGAAACTCCCAAGAGACCCAGTACTTC. Translation: CASKGNSQETQYF. Full variable domain (remainder filled in from reference TRBV2 and TRBJ2-5): EPEVTQTPSHQVTQMGQEVILRCVPISNHLYFYWYRQILGQKVEFLVSFYNNEISEKSEIFDDQFSVERPDGSNFTLKIRSTKLEDSAMYFCASKGNSQETQYFGPGTRLLVL.

The V gene is TRBV7-3, the J gene TRBJ1-2, with TRBD1 as a possible D gene (5 bases). Germline V lookup: CDR1 SGHTA, CDR2 FQGTGA. There are 16 residues in the CDR3. Trimming removed 10 bases from V and 2 bases from J, with 23 bases in between. The CDR3 nucleotides are TGTGCCAACATAGAGCCCGGACAAGGATTGAACTATGGCTACACCTTC. Its translation is CANIEPGQGLNYGYTF.

This clone was detected a few times. The V and J genes are TRBV2 and TRBJ1-1, with D possibly matching TRBD1 (6 bases). Between the trimmed V and J ends, which lost 8 bases and 1 base, there was a span of 11 bases. The CDR3 totals 13 residues. Per germline, CDR1 SNHLY and CDR2 FYNNEI. The CDR3 DNA sequence: TGTGCCAGCTTAACAGGGACGAACACTGAAGCTTTCTTT. The encoded protein is CASLTGTNTEAFF.

The chain combines TRBV24-1 with TRBJ2-1; D might be TRBD2 (6 bases). This CDR3 is built from 14 residues. From germline, CDR1 is KGHDR and CDR2 SFDVKD. Trimming took off 7 bases at V and 1 base at J, with 10 bases between the two ends. CDR3 in amino acids: CATRPGGSYNEQFF. The CDR3 DNA reads as TGTGCCACCAGGCCCGGGGGATCCTACAATGAGCAGTTCTTC.

This clone has just one count. Written as DNA, the CDR3 is TGTGCCAGCAGCTTACAGCTTCGGGAGCAGTTCTTC. Amino acid sequence: CASSLQLREQFF. The chain has TRBV3-1 (or the pseudogene TRBV3-2) and TRBJ2-1; D remains ambiguous. This CDR3 is 12 amino acids long. From germline, CDR1 is LGHDT and CDR2 YNNKEL (reference sequence). Trimming shortened V by 5 bases and J by 10 bases, and 12 bases separated the two germline ends.

The chain employs TRBV6-5 and TRBJ1-1; tentative D call: TRBD1 (6 bases). This CDR3 spans 14 amino acids. Trimming pared 6 bases from V and 4 bases from J, leaving 15 bases between. The germline V gene encodes CDR1 MNHEY and CDR2 SVGAGI. CDR3 loop: CASRLEGGSTEAFF. CDR3 in DNA: TGTGCCAGCAGACTCGAGGGGGGTAGCACTGAAGCTTTCTTT.

This clone was detected once. The limits of the CDR3 on the DNA are not certain, so only TCRdb's listed CDR3 is given. The rearrangement joins TRBV27 to TRBJ2-7. Germline lookup yields CDR1 MNHEY and CDR2 SMNVEV (reference sequence). A total of 14 residues make up the CDR3, ends included. The CDR3 sequence is CASSSSVSSYEQYV.

This rearrangement joins TRBV3-1 (or the pseudogene TRBV3-2) to TRBJ1-1; 7 bases are a match to TRBD1. Germline trimming cut 6 bases from V and 5 bases from J; bases unmatched to any gene: 6. The CDR3 runs to 13 residues. The germline gives CDR1 LGHDT, CDR2 YNNKEL (reference sequence). The CDR3 protein is CASRRQGETEAFF. DNA of the CDR3: TGTGCCAGCAGGAGACAGGGTGAAACTGAAGCTTTCTTT.

The table lists this clone with a count of one. The V call is TRBV7-2, the J call TRBJ2-7; either TRBD1 or TRBD2 may fit D (5 bases each). Trimming removed 4 bases from V and 3 bases from J, with 13 bases in between. This CDR3 has 14 residues. Germline loops: CDR1 SGHTA, CDR2 FQGNSA. The CDR3 reads CASSSDSAGYEQYF. CDR3 bases: TGTGCCAGCAGCTCTGACAGCGCGGGCTACGAGCAGTACTTC.

The chain has TRBV6-5 and TRBJ1-3; the match to TRBD1 covers 7 bases. CDR3 length: 13 residues. Germline V lookup: CDR1 MNHEY, CDR2 SVGAGI. V lost 7 bases and J lost 4; bases outside the gene matches: 4. CDR3: CASIRGGGNTIYF. CDR3 coding DNA: TGTGCCAGCATTCGAGGGGGCGGAAACACCATATATTTT.

Concerning this clone itself: A far bigger clonotype differs at one base, so this is likely a read error. This chain joins TRBV4-1 and TRBJ1-2, with 9 nucleotides matching TRBD1. Germline lookup yields CDR1 MGHRA and CDR2 YSYEKL. This CDR3 region has 16 residues. In DNA form, the CDR3 reads TGCGCCAGCTGCCAAGGGAGGGGGGGACAGGGTGAAGGCTACACCTTC. Translating it yields CASCQGRGGQGEGYTF.

V gene TRBV2 combines with J gene TRBJ1-4; 10 bases are shared with TRBD1. J gave up 3 bases and V 7 bases, and 2 bases lay outside the gene matches. The V gene's germline CDR1 is SNHLY and CDR2 FYNNEI. The CDR3 extends over 14 amino acids. CDR3 coding DNA: TGTGCCAGCAATGGACAGGGGGCTAATGAAAAACTGTTTTTT. Protein sequence: CASNGQGANEKLFF.

As for this clone: The sample holds other DNA sequences that translate to the same CDR3. This chain joins TRBV2 and TRBJ1-1; D is possibly TRBD1 (5 bases). Trimming cost V 1 base and J 4 bases, with 10 bases left between them. Germline V gives CDR1 SNHLY, CDR2 FYNNEI. The CDR3 has 14 residues. The CDR3: CASSEEGTGTEAFF. The DNA for the CDR3 is TGTGCCAGCAGTGAAGAAGGGACGGGCACTGAAGCTTTCTTT.

The J gene is TRBJ2-3, the V gene TRBV14; no clear D. This CDR3 has 14 amino acids. V was shortened by 4 bases and J by 4 bases, with 12 bases between the two germline ends. CDR1 is SGHDN and CDR2 is FVKESK in the germline V gene. Written as DNA, the CDR3 is TGTGCCAGCAGCCCCTTGGATCGGGCAGATACGCAGTATTTT. It translates to CASSPLDRADTQYF.

V usage is TRBV5-1 and J usage is TRBJ2-5, with D possibly being TRBD1 (5 bases). Germline CDR1 reads SGHRS; CDR2 reads YFSETQ. The CDR3 length is 14 residues. Trimming removed 0 bases from V and 1 base from J, with 7 bases in between. CDR3 coding DNA: TGCGCCAGCAGCTTGGGACAGCTCCAAGAGACCCAGTACTTC. Its translation is CASSLGQLQETQYF. Using reference TRBV5-1 and TRBJ2-5 for the parts outside the CDR3, the full variable domain is KAGVTQTPRYLIKTRGQQVTLSCSPISGHRSVSWYQQTPGQGLQFLFEYFSETQRNKGNFPGRFSGRQFSNSRSEMNVSTLELGDSALYLCASSLGQLQETQYFGPGTRLLVL.

The CDR3 spells CASSLDGTSATEAFF. CDR3 DNA sequence: TGTGCCAGCAGCTTAGATGGGACATCGGCCACTGAAGCTTTCTTT. The chain carries TRBV11-3 and TRBJ1-1, with a tentative D call TRBD1 (6 bases). Per germline, CDR1 SGHNT and CDR2 YENEEA. Trimming took 0 bases from V and 4 from J, leaving 12 bases between them. This CDR3 spans 15 amino acids.

V and J are TRBV2 and TRBJ2-1, with D perhaps matching TRBD1 (6 bases). Trimming shortened V by 4 bases and J by 10 bases, and 17 bases separated the two germline ends. Germline loops: CDR1 SNHLY, CDR2 FYNNEI. The CDR3 totals 14 residues. This CDR3 reads CASSGGTGPGEQFF. CDR3 in DNA: TGTGCCAGCAGTGGGGGTACAGGGCCGGGGGAGCAGTTCTTC. Full variable domain (remainder filled in from reference TRBV2 and TRBJ2-1): EPEVTQTPSHQVTQMGQEVILRCVPISNHLYFYWYRQILGQKVEFLVSFYNNEISEKSEIFDDQFSVERPDGSNFTLKIRSTKLEDSAMYFCASSGGTGPGEQFFGPGTRLTVL.

The chain combines TRBV30 with TRBJ1-2, with TRBD1 as a possible D gene (6 bases). Germline-derived CDR1 and CDR2 are GTSNPN and SVGIG (reference sequence). V gave up 3 bases and J gave up 1 base, with 15 bases separating them. CDR3 size: 15 residues. The CDR3 DNA reads TGTGCCTGGAGACCCAGGACAGTAATTAACTATGGCTACACCTTC. This translates into CAWRPRTVINYGYTF.

This clone was observed a single time. V usage is TRBV18 and J usage is TRBJ2-3; D not certain. The V and J ends lost 1 base and 0 bases respectively, with 8 bases between them. The CDR3 is 15 amino acids. Per the germline V gene, CDR1 is KGHSH and CDR2 is LQKENI. The CDR3 sequence: CASSPLELSTDTQYF. CDR3 coding DNA: TGTGCCAGCTCACCACTTGAGCTAAGCACAGATACGCAGTATTTT.